Listed below are T cell receptor beta chains from one sample, sequenced in a study of blood T cell repertoires in COVID-19. Produced via immunoSEQ multiplex PCR; TCRdb's table is partial and in-frame only. The sample consists of about 130,000 clones, 70% to 90% of them appearing once. Input material: peripheral blood. These receptors were taken from a human donor in a cohort sampled during active COVID-19. Each CDR3 is given with its conserved first and last residue. A D gene is named only where the DNA matches it firmly. Expanded clones get a size class; other rows say once, few or many, or leave the size out.

cdr3_aa: CASSYRGVAGTGELFF
cdr3_nt: TGTGCCAGCAGCTACAGGGGGGTAGCGGGCACCGGGGAGCTGTTTTTT
d_call: NA
cdr3_length: 16
clone_size: NA
v_call: TRBV5-8
j_call: TRBJ2-2

cdr3_aa: CATSRDGTVLPNSPLHF
cdr3_nt: TGTGCCACCAGCAGAGATGGGACAGTACTTCCTAATTCACCCCTCCACTTT
d_call: TRBD1
cdr3_length: 17
clone_size: NA
v_call: TRBV15
j_call: TRBJ1-6

cdr3_aa: CASSTERQGARNEQFF
cdr3_nt: TGTGCCAGCAGCACGGAACGACAGGGGGCGCGGAATGAGCAGTTCTTC
d_call: TRBD1
cdr3_length: 16
clone_size: once
v_call: TRBV5-6
j_call: TRBJ2-1

cdr3_aa: CAWSVVAGGPIQETQYF
cdr3_nt: TGTGCCTGGAGTGTTGTGGCGGGGGGGCCTATCCAAGAGACCCAGTACTTC
d_call: TRBD2
cdr3_length: 17
clone_size: NA
v_call: TRBV30
j_call: TRBJ2-5

cdr3_aa: CASSVYLNTEAFF
cdr3_nt: TGTGCCAGCAGCGTCTACCTGAACACTGAAGCTTTCTTT
d_call: NA
cdr3_length: 13
clone_size: few
v_call: TRBV9
j_call: TRBJ1-1

cdr3_aa: CASSYSGGGYTF
cdr3_nt: TGTGCCAGCAGTTACTCAGGGGGCGGCTACACCTTC
d_call: TRBD1
cdr3_length: 12
clone_size: many
v_call: TRBV6-2/TRBV6-3
j_call: TRBJ1-2

cdr3_aa: CASSLSGGSGGRDIQYF
cdr3_nt: TGTGCCAGCAGTTTATCAGGCGGTAGCGGGGGGCGAGACATTCAGTACTTC
d_call: TRBD2
cdr3_length: 17
clone_size: once
v_call: TRBV27
j_call: TRBJ2-4

cdr3_aa: CASSPAGGPMETQYF
cdr3_nt: TGTGCCAGCAGCCCCGCGGGGGGGCCGATGGAGACCCAGTACTTC
d_call: TRBD2
cdr3_length: 15
clone_size: NA
v_call: TRBV5-4
j_call: TRBJ2-5

cdr3_aa: CASSFENSNQPQHF
cdr3_nt: TGTGCCAGCAGCTTTGAGAATAGCAATCAGCCCCAGCATTTT
d_call: NA
cdr3_length: 14
clone_size: NA
v_call: TRBV11-2
j_call: TRBJ1-5

cdr3_aa: CASSPRAGANTEAFF
cdr3_nt: TGTGCCAGCAGCCCCCGCGCGGGAGCAAACACTGAAGCTTTCTTT
d_call: NA
cdr3_length: 15
clone_size: NA
v_call: TRBV9
j_call: TRBJ1-1

cdr3_aa: CASSFTVGEAAYEQYF
cdr3_nt: TGTGCCAGCAGCTTTACGGTGGGAGAGGCGGCCTACGAGCAGTACTTC
d_call: NA
cdr3_length: 16
clone_size: NA
v_call: TRBV11-2
j_call: TRBJ2-7

cdr3_aa: CASSMDRVREKLFF
cdr3_nt: TGCGCCAGCAGCATGGACAGGGTGAGAGAAAAACTGTTTTTT
d_call: TRBD1
cdr3_length: 14
clone_size: NA
v_call: TRBV5-1
j_call: TRBJ1-4

cdr3_aa: CASSRTSSSYNEQFF
cdr3_nt: TGTGCCAGCAGTCGGACATCGAGCTCCTACAATGAGCAGTTCTTC
d_call: NA
cdr3_length: 15
clone_size: medium-sized
v_call: TRBV5-8
j_call: TRBJ2-1

cdr3_aa: CASSPGTSGGAGELFF
cdr3_nt: TGTGCCAGCAGCCCCGGGACTAGCGGGGGGGCCGGGGAGCTGTTTTTT
d_call: TRBD2
cdr3_length: 16
clone_size: NA
v_call: TRBV3-1/TRBV3-2
j_call: TRBJ2-2

cdr3_aa: CAISESDRLNTEAFF
cdr3_nt: TGTGCCATCAGTGAGTCGGACAGACTGAACACTGAAGCTTTCTTT
d_call: NA
cdr3_length: 15
clone_size: NA
v_call: TRBV10-3
j_call: TRBJ1-1

cdr3_aa: CASSPAPGQGSSQHF
cdr3_nt: TGTGCCAGCTCACCGGCCCCGGGACAGGGATCGAGCCAGCATTTT
d_call: TRBD1
cdr3_length: 15
clone_size: NA
v_call: TRBV18
j_call: TRBJ1-5

cdr3_aa: CASSSTGLAGGKETQYF
cdr3_nt: TGTGCCAGCAGTTCAACGGGACTAGCGGGGGGGAAAGAGACCCAGTACTTC
d_call: TRBD2
cdr3_length: 17
clone_size: few
v_call: TRBV25-1
j_call: TRBJ2-5

cdr3_aa: CASSLAGGLETQYF
cdr3_nt: TGTGCCAGCAGCTTAGCGGGGGGGCTTGAGACCCAGTACTTC
d_call: TRBD2
cdr3_length: 14
clone_size: NA
v_call: TRBV5-8
j_call: TRBJ2-5

cdr3_aa: CASSSGTGDYEQYF
cdr3_nt: TGTGCTAGCAGCTCCGGGACAGGGGACTACGAGCAGTACTTC
d_call: TRBD1
cdr3_length: 14
clone_size: NA
v_call: TRBV7-7
j_call: TRBJ2-7

cdr3_aa: CASSQKRTTSYEQYF
cdr3_nt: TGTGCCAGCAGCCAAAAGCGGACTACTTCCTACGAGCAGTACTTC
d_call: NA
cdr3_length: 15
clone_size: NA
v_call: TRBV14
j_call: TRBJ2-7

cdr3_aa: CASKGGVSTDTQYF
cdr3_nt: TGTGCCAGCAAGGGCGGGGTAAGCACAGATACGCAGTATTTT
d_call: NA
cdr3_length: 14
clone_size: NA
v_call: TRBV2
j_call: TRBJ2-3

cdr3_aa: CASVSAGQYGYTF
cdr3_nt: TGTGCCAGCGTCTCTGCAGGGCAATATGGCTACACCTTC
d_call: NA
cdr3_length: 13
clone_size: NA
v_call: TRBV6-5
j_call: TRBJ1-2

cdr3_aa: CASSPSRGRANLLAKNIQYF
cdr3_nt: TGTGCCAGCAGTCCCTCGCGAGGCAGGGCGAACCTACTAGCCAAAAACATTCAGTACTTC
d_call: NA
cdr3_length: 20
clone_size: NA
v_call: TRBV6-6
j_call: TRBJ2-4

cdr3_aa: CASSEEGTAYEQYF
cdr3_nt: TGTGCCAGCAGCGAGGAAGGGACAGCCTACGAGCAGTACTTC
d_call: TRBD1
cdr3_length: 14
clone_size: NA
v_call: TRBV4-2
j_call: TRBJ2-7

cdr3_aa: CASSSGQPNTGELFF
cdr3_nt: TGCGCCAGCAGCTCGGGACAGCCGAACACCGGGGAGCTGTTTTTT
d_call: TRBD1
cdr3_length: 15
clone_size: NA
v_call: TRBV5-1
j_call: TRBJ2-2

cdr3_aa: CASSLGFAGGPNEQFF
cdr3_nt: TGTGCCAGCAGCTTAGGTTTTGCGGGGGGGCCCAATGAGCAGTTCTTC
d_call: TRBD2
cdr3_length: 16
clone_size: NA
v_call: TRBV11-2
j_call: TRBJ2-1

cdr3_aa: CASSVQGVAETQYF
cdr3_nt: TGTGCCAGTAGTGTACAGGGGGTGGCGGAGACCCAGTACTTC
d_call: TRBD1
cdr3_length: 14
clone_size: NA
v_call: TRBV19
j_call: TRBJ2-5

cdr3_aa: CASSYSQIPYEQYF
cdr3_nt: TGTGCCAGCAGTTACTCTCAGATACCCTACGAGCAGTACTTC
d_call: NA
cdr3_length: 14
clone_size: many
v_call: TRBV6-6
j_call: TRBJ2-7

cdr3_aa: CASRLAGGPLHF
cdr3_nt: TGTGCCAGCAGACTAGCAGGGGGACCCCTCCACTTT
d_call: TRBD1
cdr3_length: 12
clone_size: NA
v_call: TRBV6-5
j_call: TRBJ1-6

cdr3_aa: CASKAGLAGSYNEQFF
cdr3_nt: TGTGCCAGTAAAGCGGGACTAGCGGGCTCCTACAATGAGCAGTTCTTC
d_call: TRBD2
cdr3_length: 16
clone_size: NA
v_call: TRBV19
j_call: TRBJ2-1

cdr3_aa: CASSPGLAVEQYF
cdr3_nt: TGTGCCAGCAGCCCGGGACTAGCGGTAGAGCAGTACTTC
d_call: TRBD2
cdr3_length: 13
clone_size: NA
v_call: TRBV5-6
j_call: TRBJ2-7

cdr3_aa: CASSLEGAYNEQFF
cdr3_nt: TGTGCCAGCAGCTTGGAGGGGGCGTACAATGAGCAGTTCTTC
d_call: NA
cdr3_length: 14
clone_size: NA
v_call: TRBV7-3
j_call: TRBJ2-1